The source of this T cell receptor (beta chain) is a study of T cells in localized non-small cell lung cancer. Data came from immunoSEQ multiplex PCR; TCRdb stores just in-frame clones and leaves some out. There are 75,000 to 95,000 clones in the sample; less than 85% occur only once, and 15% to 20% lies in the top ten. Study-wide results and limits: Analysis by sequencing included only one tumor region, so heterogeneity remains possible. Increased T cell density in blood showed an association with longer overall survival.

V shed 4 bases and J shed 1 base, with 14 bases lying between them. There are 16 residues in the CDR3. Germline V lookup: CDR1 SGHNT, CDR2 YYREEE (reference sequence). On this clone itself: Its antigen remains unknown.

The chain links TRBV5-4 to TRBJ2-2; no definite D call. This sample comprised PBMCs, obtained before any cancer treatment. The TCR sequence derives from a man aged 35-69 years with stage II squamous cell lung carcinoma. In DNA, the CDR3 is TGTGCCAGCAGCGACCAGGCAACCTTGAACACCGGGGAGCTGTTTTTT. It specifies CASSDQATLNTGELFF.